This T cell receptor beta chain was recorded in a study of OX40 agonist ivuxolimab in advanced cancers. The data were produced by immunoSEQ multiplex PCR, yet TCRdb's version contains in-frame clones alone and is incomplete. This table holds fewer than 30,000 clones, about 86% found once. Germline V gene data show CDR1 as SGHNT and CDR2 as YENEEA. There are 13 residues in the CDR3. V lost 1 base and J lost 10, with 11 bases in between. This TCR was sampled from an adult with an advanced solid tumor such as melanoma, head and neck, liver or kidney cancer. The rearrangement joins TRBV11-3 to TRBJ2-1; D gene unclear. The sample was CD4+ or CD8+ T cells sorted from blood, taken in a trial of the OX40 agonist ivuxolimab. CDR3 sequence (DNA): TGTGCCAGCAGCTTAGCTGGGGTTCGGGAGCAGTTCTTC. The encoded protein is CASSLAGVREQFF. The full variable domain, in which reference TRBV11-3 and TRBJ2-1 provide the parts outside the CDR3, is EAGVVQSPRYKIIEKKQPVAFWCNPISGHNTLYWYLQNLGQGPELLIRYENEEAVDDSQLPKDRFSAERLKGVDSTLKIQPAELGDSAVYLCASSLAGVREQFFGPGTRLTVL.